Here is one TCR beta chain with its context. Its antigen is not identified. The ends were cut back, 2 bases at V and 0 bases at J, with 5 bases in the middle. CDR1 is LNHDA, CDR2 SQIVND, per germline (reference sequence). CDR3 size: 13 residues. This sample stems from a study of cytomegalovirus exposure and HLA in healthy donors. Study background: From approximately 170 million T cells, an earlier analysis saw 90 million to 130 million unique TCR beta sequences.

Study results and caveats: Sequence variants that were highly shared formed a cluster that was likely a sequencing artifact. Roughly uniform sequencing depth across donors was assumed, possibly incorrectly. For most TCR beta V segments, an earlier analysis put the productive rate at about 87% or about 30% of the time.

It was with 60 Vbeta and 13 Jbeta primers that the PCR ran. The assay was immunoSEQ multiplex PCR, and TCRdb's table has in-frame clones only and misses some. The top ten hold under 3% of the sample, which has a few hundred thousand clones, around 77% seen once. The chain carries TRBV19 and TRBJ2-7; D is undetermined. The receptor comes from a woman in her twenties or thirties in good health and CMV-seronegative. Material for sequencing was PBMCs. The CDR3 loop reads CASSIPGSYEQYF. In nucleotides, the CDR3 is TGTGCCAGTAGTATACCGGGCTCCTACGAGCAGTACTTC.